One sample yielded the 30 T cell receptor beta chains listed below, sequenced in a study of post-analysis software for immune sequencing data. For these TCRs, the target antigens are not known. Points from the study as a whole: Five TRBV segments, including TRBV5-6, TRBV5-1 and TRBV20-1, were more frequent in patients than controls.

Every TCR beta cDNA library bore unique molecular identifiers. TCRdb reprocessed the PCR reads with MiXCR, giving one entry per CDR3 protein. This sample has some 500,000 distinct CDR3 sequences; under 55% occur once, and the top ten carry 9.5% to 13%. Sequencing was performed on blood. The receptor source for this set is a girl aged 10 to 17 with multiple sclerosis.

V gene TRBV28 combines with J gene TRBJ2-7; D is ambiguous. V lost 5 bases to trimming and J lost 2 bases, with 10 bases between them. The CDR3 totals 13 residues. The V gene's germline CDR1 is MDHEN and CDR2 SYDVKM. The CDR3 DNA reads as TGTGCCAGCAGTGATTTATCGACCTACGAGCAGTACTTC. Protein sequence: CASSDLSTYEQYF.

A few counts support this clonotype. The V call is TRBV29-1, the J call TRBJ1-1; no definite D call. This CDR3 region has 14 residues. V was shortened by 0 bases and J by 3 bases, with 11 bases between the two germline ends. Germline V gene sequence: CDR1 SQVTM, CDR2 ANQGSEA. The CDR3 loop is CSVEDRRRDTEAFF. The CDR3 DNA reads TGCAGCGTTGAAGATAGAAGACGGGACACTGAAGCTTTCTTT.

V and J are TRBV4-1 and TRBJ2-7; 8 positions agree with TRBD2. The length of the CDR3 is 14 residues. The germline gives CDR1 MGHRA, CDR2 YSYEKL. With 1 base clipped from V and 7 bases from J, the junction kept 6 bases outside the gene matches. DNA for the CDR3: TGCGCCAGCAGCCAAGCGGGAGGGTCTGGAGAGCAGTACTTC. The encoded protein is CASSQAGGSGEQYF.

This clonotype was counted a few times. The V gene is TRBV29-1, the J gene TRBJ2-7, with TRBD1 identical over 8 bases. Germline lookup yields CDR1 SQVTM and CDR2 ANQGSEA. The ends lost 7 bases at V and 5 bases at J; junction bases unmatched: 28. CDR3 length equals 19 residues. The CDR3 spells CSAGGQAGYSRGSTNEQYF. CDR3 DNA: TGCAGCGCTGGGGGACAGGCCGGATACTCCAGAGGGTCTACTAACGAGCAGTACTTC.

V usage is TRBV9 and J usage is TRBJ2-5; D gene uncertain. V was shortened by 3 bases and J by 5 bases, with 5 bases between the two germline ends. This CDR3 region has 11 residues. CDR1 is SGDLS and CDR2 is YYNGEE in the germline V gene. CDR3 protein: CASSAGETQYF. CDR3 sequence (DNA): TGTGCCAGCAGCGCTGGGGAGACCCAGTACTTC.

The chain couples TRBV18 to TRBJ2-7; 9 nucleotides match TRBD1. This CDR3 region has 15 residues. Trimming cost V 2 bases and J 5 bases; bases outside gene matches: 7. Germline V gene lookup returns CDR1 KGHSH and CDR2 LQKENI. CDR3 bases: TGTGCCAGCTCACCAAACGGACAGGGGATGGACGAGCAGTACTTC. Its protein is CASSPNGQGMDEQYF.

This clonotype has just a few counts. V is TRBV12-3 or TRBV12-4 and J is TRBJ1-6, with 10 positions matching TRBD1. The CDR3 contains 13 residues. V was pared by 4 bases and J by 9 bases, with 0 bases of the junction left unmatched. Written as DNA, the CDR3 is TGTGCCAGCAGTTGGACAGGGGGTTCACCCCTCCACTTT. Residues: CASSWTGGSPLHF.

The V and J genes are TRBV20-1 and TRBJ2-4, with TRBD1 matching 7 bases. CDR3 length equals 14 residues. Germline values: CDR1 DFQATT, CDR2 SNEGSKA (reference sequence). Trimming at V came to 5 bases and at J to 3 bases, leaving 7 bases not matched to a gene. The CDR3 region is CSAPRDSDKNIQYF. CDR3 sequence (DNA): TGCAGTGCTCCCCGGGACAGCGACAAAAACATTCAGTACTTC.

This chain joins TRBV20-1 and TRBJ2-5; 12 nucleotides match TRBD2. V gave up 1 base and J gave up 12 bases; unmatched junction bases: 9. The germline V gene encodes CDR1 DFQATT and CDR2 SNEGSKA (reference sequence). This CDR3 is built from 14 residues. CDR3 DNA sequence: TGCAGTGCTAGAGTTAGGCTAGCGGGAGGGCCGGAGTACTTC. Translation gives CSARVRLAGGPEYF.

This clonotype was counted only a few times. This chain joins TRBV14 and TRBJ2-4, with 8 positions matching TRBD1. The closer fit of TRBJ2-7 to the DNA end suggests the J call may be wrong. Looked up from germline, CDR1 is SGHDN and CDR2 is FVKESK. The CDR3 runs 19 residues. CDR3 protein: CASRDEKTTETGESCEQYF. The CDR3 region has the DNA TGTGCCAGCAGAGATGAAAAAACGACCGAGACAGGGGAGTCGTGCGAGCAGTACTTC.

Only one count was recorded for this clonotype. This chain uses TRBV7-3 with TRBJ2-1; no definite D call. The germline V gene has CDR1 SGHTA and CDR2 FQGTGA. The CDR3 extends over 13 amino acids. Trimming left V 4 bases short and J 4 bases short, with 8 bases between. The CDR3 DNA reads as TGTGCCAGCAGCTCACCAAATTACAATGAGCAGTTCTTC. Translating gives CASSSPNYNEQFF.

The chain combines TRBV15 with TRBJ2-1; 9 nucleotides align to TRBD2. The CDR3 loop spans 15 amino acids. Germline CDR1 reads LNHNV; CDR2 reads YYDKDF (reference sequence). The junction had 6 bases not matched to a gene; V was cut back by 1 base and J by 8 bases. The CDR3 nucleotides read TGTGCCACCAGCAGAGTGCGGGAGGGCCGGGATGAGCAGTTCTTC. This encodes CATSRVREGRDEQFF.

As for this clonotype: The junction shows a germline mismatch at one end, possibly a read error. The chain employs TRBV25-1 and TRBJ2-6; D ambiguous. Germline-derived CDR1 and CDR2 are MGHDK and SYGVNS. This CDR3 region has 17 residues. The CDR3 sequence: CASSESFMNSGANVLTF. The CDR3 DNA follows: TGTGCCAGCAGTGAATCGTTCATGAACTCTGGTGCCAACGTCCTGACTTTC.

This clonotype was found a few times. An end of the junction differs from the germline gene, which may be a read error. The chain recombines TRBV29-1 with TRBJ2-5, with D possibly being TRBD1 (6 bases). Near its end, the DNA agrees better with TRBJ2-7, so the J call may be wrong. CDR1 and CDR2 from the germline V gene are SQVTM and ANQGSEA. This CDR3 has 11 residues. The CDR3 coding sequence is TGCAGCGTCGAAGGGGGTCGCGAGCAGTACTTC. Translation gives CSVEGGREQYF.

The chain employs TRBV29-1 and TRBJ2-5; 12 bases match TRBD1. The ends lost 5 bases at V and 4 bases at J; junction bases unmatched: 8. Germline V gene data show CDR1 as SQVTM and CDR2 as ANQGSEA. The length of the CDR3 is 15 residues. CDR3 amino acids: CSVTGTGGRGETQYF. In nucleotides, the CDR3 is TGCAGCGTTACCGGGACAGGGGGCCGGGGAGAGACCCAGTACTTC.

On this clonotype: Possible read error: a much larger clone is one base away. The chain has TRBV27 and TRBJ2-7; no clear D gene. Germline V gene lookup returns CDR1 MNHEY and CDR2 SMNVEV (reference sequence). This CDR3 has 13 residues. Deletions cut 4 bases from V and 7 bases from J, with 14 bases between. The CDR3 region has the DNA TGTGCCAGCAGTTCCGAACCCTACAATGAGCAGTACTTC. Amino acids: CASSSEPYNEQYF.

The rearrangement uses TRBV7-2 and TRBJ2-3; unclear D gene. The CDR3 loop spans 15 amino acids. Germline V gene sequence: CDR1 SGHTA, CDR2 FQGNSA. Trimming cost V 4 bases and J 0 bases, with 11 bases left between them. The CDR3 bases are TGTGCCAGCAGCTCCCAGAGGTTCAGCACAGATACGCAGTATTTT. This codes for CASSSQRFSTDTQYF.

This chain links TRBV11-2 with TRBJ2-3; 8 bases match TRBD1. Germline-derived CDR1 and CDR2 are SGHAT and FQNNGV. The trim removed 6 bases at V and 1 base at J, leaving 6 bases unmatched. The length of the CDR3 is 15 residues. The CDR3 sequence is CASSLPGQGTDTQYF. The CDR3 nucleotides read TGTGCCAGCAGTCTACCGGGACAGGGCACAGATACGCAGTATTTT.

The chain combines TRBV5-1 with TRBJ2-7; no clear D gene. Germline CDR1 SGHRS, CDR2 YFSETQ. V was trimmed by 0 bases and J by 3 bases, leaving 13 bases between them. This CDR3 has 15 residues. This chain's CDR3 is CASSLDNYSFYEQYF. The CDR3 DNA reads as TGCGCCAGCAGCTTGGACAACTACAGCTTCTACGAGCAGTACTTC.

The chain uses TRBV28 and TRBJ2-7; TRBD1 matches at 7 bases. Germline CDR1 MDHEN, CDR2 SYDVKM. This CDR3 is 14 amino acids long. V was clipped by 8 bases and J by 0 bases; unmatched bases: 7. The CDR3 sequence: CASGPGQSSYEQYF. DNA of the CDR3: TGTGCCAGCGGACCGGGACAGAGCTCCTACGAGCAGTACTTC.

The chain recombines TRBV6-2 or TRBV6-3 with TRBJ1-6; D unclear. Deletions cut 4 bases from V and 4 bases from J, with 17 bases between. This CDR3 has 17 residues. Germline V gene sequence: CDR1 MNHEY, CDR2 SVGEGT. The CDR3 nucleotides read TGTGCCAGCAGTTCGCGAATCGGCAGAACATATAATTCACCCCTCCACTTT. Residues: CASSSRIGRTYNSPLHF.

CDR3 sequence: CASSAGQNYNSPLHF. For the CDR3, the DNA is TGCGCCAGCAGCGCCGGACAGAATTATAATTCACCCCTCCACTTT. The chain is built from TRBV5-1 and TRBJ1-6, with D perhaps TRBD1 (6 bases). Germline V lookup: CDR1 SGHRS, CDR2 YFSETQ. CDR3 size: 15 residues. With 4 bases removed from V and 4 bases from J, the gap between germline ends came to 12 bases.

This clonotype has only a few counts. The chain employs TRBV5-1 and TRBJ1-1, with D perhaps matching TRBD1 (5 bases). CDR1 is SGHRS and CDR2 is YFSETQ in the germline V gene. V was pared by 0 bases and J by 4 bases, with 10 bases between. This CDR3 spans 14 amino acids. The CDR3 DNA reads TGCGCCAGCAGCTTGGGTCAGGGAATCACTGAAGCTTTCTTT. This encodes CASSLGQGITEAFF. The full variable domain, completed using reference TRBV5-1 and TRBJ1-1, is KAGVTQTPRYLIKTRGQQVTLSCSPISGHRSVSWYQQTPGQGLQFLFEYFSETQRNKGNFPGRFSGRQFSNSRSEMNVSTLELGDSALYLCASSLGQGITEAFFGQGTRLTVV.

The chain links TRBV29-1 to TRBJ1-1; TRBD1 aligns across 7 bases. The ends lost 4 bases at V and 11 bases at J; junction bases unmatched: 10. Germline CDR1 and CDR2: SQVTM and ANQGSEA. The CDR3 length is 12 residues. CDR3 sequence reads: CSVGQQGGTAFF. In DNA, the CDR3 is TGCAGCGTTGGTCAGCAGGGGGGTACGGCTTTCTTT.

The J gene is TRBJ2-5, the V gene TRBV7-9; D may be TRBD2 (6 bases). The CDR3 covers 14 residues. In germline, CDR1 is SEHNR, CDR2 FQNEAQ (reference sequence). V lost 5 bases and J lost 2, with 12 bases in between. The CDR3 DNA follows: TGTGCCAGCAGCCCCTCGGGGAGGCAAGAGACCCAGTACTTC. Encoded protein: CASSPSGRQETQYF. Looking up the rest from reference TRBV7-9 and TRBJ2-5 gives the full variable domain: DTGVSQNPRHKITKRGQNVTFRCDPISEHNRLYWYRQTLGQGPEFLTYFQNEAQLEKSRLLSDRFSAERPKGSFSTLEIQRTEQGDSAMYLCASSPSGRQETQYFGPGTRLLVL.

The rearrangement joins TRBV28 to TRBJ2-5; 8 bases are shared with TRBD1. Per germline, CDR1 MDHEN and CDR2 SYDVKM. The CDR3 sequence is 14 residues long. With V trimmed by 6 bases and J by 7 bases, 10 bases remained unmatched. Here the CDR3 reads CASRLDRGSVTQYF. CDR3 nucleotides: TGTGCCAGCAGGCTAGACAGGGGATCTGTGACCCAGTACTTC.

This clonotype was detected only a few times. The V gene is TRBV24-1, the J gene TRBJ1-2; D uncertain. CDR1 is KGHDR, CDR2 SFDVKD, per germline. The CDR3 has 13 amino acids. The V gene lost 6 bases and the J gene lost 4 bases, with 11 bases spanning the gap. For the CDR3, the DNA is TGTGCCACCAGTCTCCAGGCAGGCTATGGCTACACCTTC. Translated, it gives CATSLQAGYGYTF.

The chain uses TRBV12-3 or TRBV12-4 and TRBJ2-5; 11 bases are a match to TRBD2. V trimming: 6 bases; J trimming: 9 bases; junction bases outside the gene matches: 12. The CDR3 is made up of 15 amino acids. CDR3 nucleotides: TGTGCCAGCAGATCCAATTTAGCGGGAGGGCGGGCCCAGTACTTC. Translated: CASRSNLAGGRAQYF.

The chain combines TRBV29-1 with TRBJ2-7, with no clear D. Deletions cut 1 base from V and 2 bases from J, with 9 bases between. The CDR3 covers 13 residues. In germline, CDR1 is SQVTM, CDR2 ANQGSEA. CDR3 nucleotides: TGCAGCGTTGAAGTAGTCGGCACCTACGAGCAGTACTTC. It specifies CSVEVVGTYEQYF.

Details on this clonotype: Relative to the germline gene, one junction end is altered; a read error may explain this. This sequence joins TRBV5-4 and TRBJ2-1; TRBD2 aligns across 13 bases. Germline CDR1 and CDR2: SGHNT and YYREEE (reference sequence). CDR3 length: 15 residues. CDR3 nucleotide sequence: TGTGTCAGCAGCACGGGACTAGCGGGGTACAATGAGCAGTTCTTC. As protein: CVSSTGLAGYNEQFF.